The present entry profiles one T cell receptor (beta chain) with its context. There is no known antigen for this receptor. No much larger clone exists at a distance of one base, and base qualities are not known. These data belong to a study of blood T cell repertoires in COVID-19 (dated by TCRdb to 2019 to 2021). For the study in its entirety: Collaborator samples came from the United States, Italy and Spain and covered acute and convalescent phases of COVID-19. Where HLA class I and class II types were available, the types were taken from metadata supplied by the sample provider, not from assay-based typing. Sample metadata almost always included a de-identified subject ID, COVID-19 status, age in years and sex. The samples were drawn from two sources: the first 160 participants of the ongoing ImmuneRACE study, and 1,254 subjects contributed by 6 global collaborators. The repertoires were released in a freely available public database meant as a resource for research on the immune response to SARS-CoV-2. The prospective study material was composed of cDNA or gDNA derived from T cells, B-cell-depleted T cells, or PBMCs. The dataset comprised deeply sampled blood TCRbeta repertoires from subjects exposed to, actively infected with, or recovered from COVID-19. The paper's findings and limits, for the study overall: Clinical and demographic metadata were provided uncurated, with the amount varying by source and participant.

From the cysteine through the phenylalanine, the CDR3 covers 15 amino acids. Only the CDR3 part of the read is kept: 45 bases, read in frame from the first base. From a lookup of the germline V gene (reference sequence), CDR1 and CDR2 are SEHNR and FQNEAQ. V trim: 0 bases; J trim: 10 bases; unmatched bases: 7. The immunoSEQ Assay, a bias-controlled multiplex PCR, was used to amplify TCRbeta CDR3 regions from genomic DNA. The source study handled its data this way. Within the assay, amplification of reference gene primers was used to estimate how many nucleated cells each sample contained. To quantify the absolute abundance of each unique TCRbeta CDR3 rearrangement, sequence reads were collapsed and filtered. For each sample, productive Simpson clonality was calculated by taking the square root of Simpson's diversity index across productive rearrangements. TCRdb took this table from immuneACCESS and kept in-frame rearrangements with V and J called. Such tables lack part of the clones; where checked against another copy, unresolved V genes explain under half of the gap, and the rest is unexplained. V and J calls and clone size follow that table, whereas D and trimming were derived from the DNA. The sample table records 200,000 or so clones; 80% to 90% of these occur just once. Less than 15% of the sample lies in the top ten.

At one collaborating source in Seattle, patients were enrolled during active infection and were followed longitudinally through the course of disease. Collaborating institutions collected whole blood in K2EDTA tubes following their own protocols. For TCRbeta analysis, collaborators shipped samples as frozen whole blood, isolated PBMCs, or DNA extracted from either of those sample types. The sequence was collected from a woman at least 80 years old with COVID-19, enrolled during active disease. The chain couples TRBV7-9 to TRBJ2-1; 9 junctional bases match TRBD2. Sample: peripheral blood. The CDR3 sequence is CASSLAGSGSKEQFF. The nucleotide sequence is TGTGCCAGCAGCTTAGCGGGTAGCGGGAGTAAGGAGCAGTTCTTC.